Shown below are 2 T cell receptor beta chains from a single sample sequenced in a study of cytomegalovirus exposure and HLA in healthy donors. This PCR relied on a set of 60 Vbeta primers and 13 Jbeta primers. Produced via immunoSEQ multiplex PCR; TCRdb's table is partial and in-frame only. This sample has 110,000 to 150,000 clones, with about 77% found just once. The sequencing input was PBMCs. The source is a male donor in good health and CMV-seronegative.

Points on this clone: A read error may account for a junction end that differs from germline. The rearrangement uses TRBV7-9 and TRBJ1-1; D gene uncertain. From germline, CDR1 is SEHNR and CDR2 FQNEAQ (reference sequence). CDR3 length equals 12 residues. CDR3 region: CSSSHKNTEAFF. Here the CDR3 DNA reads TGTTCCAGCAGCCACAAGAACACTGAAGCTTTCTTT.

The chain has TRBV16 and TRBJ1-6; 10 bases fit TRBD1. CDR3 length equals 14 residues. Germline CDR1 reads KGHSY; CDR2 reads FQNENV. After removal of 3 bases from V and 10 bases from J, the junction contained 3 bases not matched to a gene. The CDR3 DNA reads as TGTGCCAGCAGCCAGAGGGACAGGGGCTCACCCCTCCACTTT. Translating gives CASSQRDRGSPLHF.